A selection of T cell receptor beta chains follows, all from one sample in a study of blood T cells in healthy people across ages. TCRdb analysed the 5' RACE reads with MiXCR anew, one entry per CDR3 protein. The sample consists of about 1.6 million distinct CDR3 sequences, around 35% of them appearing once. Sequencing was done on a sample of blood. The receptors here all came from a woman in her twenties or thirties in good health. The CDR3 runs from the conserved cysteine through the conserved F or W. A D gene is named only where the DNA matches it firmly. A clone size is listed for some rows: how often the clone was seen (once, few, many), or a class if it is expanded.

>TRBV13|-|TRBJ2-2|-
TGTGCCAGCAGCACCAACAGGGCCGGGGAGCTGTTTTTT
CASSTNRAGELFF
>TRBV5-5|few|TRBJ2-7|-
TGTGCCAGCAGCCCCCAGGGACAAAGTCCCTACGAGCAGTACTTC
CASSPQGQSPYEQYF
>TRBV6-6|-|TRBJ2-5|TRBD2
TGTGCCAGCAGCCAAACTAGCGGGAGGGCTCAAGAGACCCAGTACTTC
CASSQTSGRAQETQYF
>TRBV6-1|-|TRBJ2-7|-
TGTGCCGGCGGGGGCGCATGGTACGAGCAGTACTTC
CAGGGAWYEQYF
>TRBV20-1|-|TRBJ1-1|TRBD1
TGCAGTGCTAGAGATTACAGGGGGCCCGGCACTGAAGCTTTCTTT
CSARDYRGPGTEAFF
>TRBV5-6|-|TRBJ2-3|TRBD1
TGTGCCAGCAGCTTCGGGGACAGCTTCACTAGCACAGATACGCAGTATTTT
CASSFGDSFTSTDTQYF
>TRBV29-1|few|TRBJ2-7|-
TGCAGCGCCCGAATTGGGGGCCTCAGCGACCAGCAGTACTTC
CSARIGGLSDQQYF
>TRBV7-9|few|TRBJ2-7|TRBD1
TGTGCCAGCAGCTTGGGGATGGGACAGGGGACCCACGAGCAGTACTTC
CASSLGMGQGTHEQYF
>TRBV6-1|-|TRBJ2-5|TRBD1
TGTGCCAGCAGTGAAGCGGTGGGACAGAGAGAGACCCAGTACTTC
CASSEAVGQRETQYF
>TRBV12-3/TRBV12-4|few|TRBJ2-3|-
TGTGCCAGCAGAAGGACACTCACAGATACGCAGTATTTT
CASRRTLTDTQYF
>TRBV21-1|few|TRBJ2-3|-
TGTGCCAGCAGCAAAGTCCGGCTAGCGGGGGGATGCACAGATACGCAGTATTTT
CASSKVRLAGGCTDTQYF
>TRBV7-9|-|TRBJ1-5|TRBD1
TGTGCCAGCAGCTTAGCTAGGACAGGGTCCCACCAGCCCCAGCATTTT
CASSLARTGSHQPQHF
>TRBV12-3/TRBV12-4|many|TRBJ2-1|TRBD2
TGTGCCAGCAGCCAAGCGGGAGGCGGTTACAATGAGCAGTTCTTC
CASSQAGGGYNEQFF
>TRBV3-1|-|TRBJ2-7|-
TGTGCCAGCAGCCCGGGGGCATTAAGCTACGAGCAGTACTTC
CASSPGALSYEQYF
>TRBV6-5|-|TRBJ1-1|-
TGTGCCAGCAGTTACTCGTCCTCAGGGGACACTGAAGCTTTCTTT
CASSYSSSGDTEAFF
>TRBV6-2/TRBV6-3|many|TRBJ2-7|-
TGTGCCAGCAGTTACTCGGGCGACGAACCCAACTACGAGCAGTACTTC
CASSYSGDEPNYEQYF
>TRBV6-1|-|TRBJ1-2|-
TGTGCCAGCTCTTCCACACTGGATTATGGCCACACCTTC
CASSSTLDYGHTF
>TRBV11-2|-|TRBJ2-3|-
TGTGCCAGCAGCCTTAGGGGGGATAGCACAGATACGCAGTATTTT
CASSLRGDSTDTQYF
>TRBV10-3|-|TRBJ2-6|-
TGTGCCATGTCCCCTGCTGGGGCCGACGTCCTGACTTTC
CAMSPAGADVLTF
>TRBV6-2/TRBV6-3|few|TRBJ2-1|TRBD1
TGTGCCAGCATCCCAACAGGGGGCCGGTACAATGAGCAGTTCTTC
CASIPTGGRYNEQFF
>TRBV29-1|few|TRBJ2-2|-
TGCAGCTGCCGGGACGGCCGAAACACCGGGGAGCTGTTTTTT
CSCRDGRNTGELFF
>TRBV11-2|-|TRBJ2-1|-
TGTGCCAGCAGCTTAAACAGAAACAATAAGCAGTTCTTC
CASSLNRNNKQFF
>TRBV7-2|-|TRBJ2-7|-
TGTGCCAGCAGCTTAGGCGCCAGGGTTTACGAGCAGTACTTC
CASSLGARVYEQYF
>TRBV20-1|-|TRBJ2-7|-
TGCAGTGCTAGACCCGCAAAGGGAACTAGCTTCTACGAGCAGTACTTC
CSARPAKGTSFYEQYF
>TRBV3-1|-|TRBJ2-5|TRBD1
TGTGCCAGCAGCCAAGGAAGGGGGCGAGAGACCCAGTACTTC
CASSQGRGRETQYF
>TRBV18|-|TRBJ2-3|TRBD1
TGTGCCAGCTCACCACTAGGGACAGCCCTGGGGGATACGCAGTATTTT
CASSPLGTALGDTQYF
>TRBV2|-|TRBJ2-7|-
TGTGCCAGCTATAGTCCGGTGACCTACGAGCAGTACTTC
CASYSPVTYEQYF
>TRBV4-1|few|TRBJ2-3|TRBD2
TGCGCCAGCAGCCAAGATATAGGTCTAGCGGAGCTCGGGGATACGCAGTATTTT
CASSQDIGLAELGDTQYF
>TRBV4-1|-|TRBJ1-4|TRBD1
TGCGCCAGCAGCCGAAAGATACCCTGGCAGGGGGCTGAAAAACTGTTTTTT
CASSRKIPWQGAEKLFF
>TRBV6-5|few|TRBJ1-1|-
TGTGCCAGCCGTTACATCGGGAACACTGAAGCTTTCTTT
CASRYIGNTEAFF
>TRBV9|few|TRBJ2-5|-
TGTGCTAGCAGCGTAGCTCTCCAGGGTGGAGAGACCCAGTACTTC
CASSVALQGGETQYF
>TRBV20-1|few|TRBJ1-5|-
TGCAGTGTCGGCGATCCCCAGCATTTT
CSVGDPQHF
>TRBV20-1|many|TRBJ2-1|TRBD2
TGCAGTGCTAGGGTCTCTAGCGGGAGTTCCTACAATGAGCAGTTCTTC
CSARVSSGSSYNEQFF
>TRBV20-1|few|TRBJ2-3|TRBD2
TGCAGTTCAGGGAGGGCGGGATATTTGGATACGCAGTATTTT
CSSGRAGYLDTQYF
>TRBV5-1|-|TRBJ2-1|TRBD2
TGCGCCAGCAGCGATAGCGGGAATTCCTACAATGAGCAGTTCTTC
CASSDSGNSYNEQFF
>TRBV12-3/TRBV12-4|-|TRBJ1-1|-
TGTGCCAGCTCGTCGACAGCCATGAACACTGAAGCTTTCTTT
CASSSTAMNTEAFF
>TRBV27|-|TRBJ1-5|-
TGTGCCAGCAGTTTCATGGGTCGGGGCTATCAGCCCCAGCATTTT
CASSFMGRGYQPQHF
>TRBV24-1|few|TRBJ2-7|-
TGTGCCACCGGGGACGGGTACGAGCAGTACTTC
CATGDGYEQYF
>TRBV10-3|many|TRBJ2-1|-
TGTGCCATCAGTGACGTACAGGGATCTGTGCAGTTCTTC
CAISDVQGSVQFF
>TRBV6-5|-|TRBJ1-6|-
TGTGCCAGCAGTTACTCGATCCCAGGGTCGTATAATTCACCCCTCCACTTT
CASSYSIPGSYNSPLHF
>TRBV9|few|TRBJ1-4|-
TGTGCCAGCAGCGTTATGGGGTCAACTAATGAAAAACTGTTTTTT
CASSVMGSTNEKLFF
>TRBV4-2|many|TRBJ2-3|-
TGTGCCAGCAGCCAAGATTGGGGTCCTGATACGCAGTATTTT
CASSQDWGPDTQYF
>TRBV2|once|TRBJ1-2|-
TGTGCCAGCAGTGAGCAAGAGGGCTATGGCTACACCTTC
CASSEQEGYGYTF
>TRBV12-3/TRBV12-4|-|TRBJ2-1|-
TGTGCCAGCAGACTTCGGACAGCGTTTCAACTTCGAGCGGCAAGCTCCTACAATGAGCAGTTCTTC
CASRLRTAFQLRAASSYNEQFF
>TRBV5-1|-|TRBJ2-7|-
TGCGCCAACCCATGGCCAGGACCAACCTACGAGCAGTACTTC
CANPWPGPTYEQYF
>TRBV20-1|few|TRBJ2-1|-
TGCAGTGCTACCCCTCCTCAAGGGCCCAATGAGCAGTTCTTC
CSATPPQGPNEQFF
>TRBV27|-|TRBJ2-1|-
TGTGCCAGCAGTCCCTCGACTGGGGAAATCTACAATGAGCAGTTCTTC
CASSPSTGEIYNEQFF
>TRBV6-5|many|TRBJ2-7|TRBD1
TGTGCCAGCAGGGGACAGGGGGCCGACGAGCAGTACTTC
CASRGQGADEQYF
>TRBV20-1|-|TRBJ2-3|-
TGCAGTGCTAGAGATCCAGGGGGGGCAGATACGCAGTATTTT
CSARDPGGADTQYF
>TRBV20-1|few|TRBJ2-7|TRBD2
TGCAGTGCTATAAGCGGGAGCGTTAGCTCCTACGAGCAGTACTTC
CSAISGSVSSYEQYF
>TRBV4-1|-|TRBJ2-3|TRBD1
TGCGCCAGCAGCGAACGGGGACAGGGACTGGCAGATACGCAGTATTTT
CASSERGQGLADTQYF
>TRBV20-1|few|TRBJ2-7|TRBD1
TGCAGTGCCCCGGCCTGGGACAGGACCTCCTACGAGCAGTACTTC
CSAPAWDRTSYEQYF
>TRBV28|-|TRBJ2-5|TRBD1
TGTGCCAGCGGGACAGGGCCAGGGGAGACCCAGTACTTC
CASGTGPGETQYF